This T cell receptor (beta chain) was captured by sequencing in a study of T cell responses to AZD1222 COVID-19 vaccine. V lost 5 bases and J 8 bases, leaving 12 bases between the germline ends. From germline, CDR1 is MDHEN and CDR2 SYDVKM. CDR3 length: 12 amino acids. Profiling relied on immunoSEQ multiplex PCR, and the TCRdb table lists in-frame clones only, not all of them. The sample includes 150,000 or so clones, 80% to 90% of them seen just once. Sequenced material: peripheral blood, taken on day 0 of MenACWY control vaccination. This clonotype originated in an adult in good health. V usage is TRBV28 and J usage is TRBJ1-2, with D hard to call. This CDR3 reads CASSPHLRGYTF. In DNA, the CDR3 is TGTGCCAGCAGTCCTCACCTGAGGGGCTACACCTTC.